Here is one TCR beta chain with its context. No antigen is known for it. This entry is derived from a study of cytomegalovirus exposure and HLA in healthy donors. This CDR3 is 13 amino acids long. Deletions cut 8 bases from V and 4 bases from J, with 12 bases between. In germline, CDR1 is ENHRY, CDR2 SYGVKD. The PCR was carried out with 60 Vbeta primers and 13 Jbeta primers. Sequencing used immunoSEQ multiplex PCR; TCRdb keeps in-frame clones, though not all of them. The sample shows 200,000 to 250,000 clones, and roughly 1.1% sits with its ten largest clones. Study-wide points: A later analysis revealed that TCR association rates differed between HLA loci, peaking at DRB1 and bottoming out at HLA-C.

The chain employs TRBV10-3 and TRBJ1-5; perhaps TRBD1 as D (5 bases). The sequence derives from a girl under 10 years old in good health and CMV-seropositive. Sequenced sample: PBMCs. The CDR3 region has the DNA TGTGCCATCGGGCCAGGGCTAAATCAGCCCCAGCATTTT. Residues: CAIGPGLNQPQHF.